The next 14 T cell receptor beta chains were all read from a single sample in a study of T-cell memory formation after mild COVID-19. Via MiXCR, TCRdb re-called the 5' RACE reads, giving one row per CDR3 protein. Found here are almost 250,000 distinct CDR3 sequences, about 16% of them singletons; the top ten hold under 2.5%. Sequencing input: PBMCs or a T cell subset sorted from them (not recorded which). The receptors come from an adult woman who had mild COVID-19 (a few samples of this study predate the infection). Cell type and time point are not known.

The chain combines TRBV12-3 or TRBV12-4 with TRBJ1-2, with TRBD1 as a possible D gene (6 bases). The CDR3 has 12 amino acids. Trimming left V 4 bases short and J 9 bases short, with 12 bases between. CDR3 bases: TGTGCCAGCAGTTCCACAGGGTTGCGCTACACCTTC. Its translation: CASSSTGLRYTF.

Only a few counts were recorded for this clonotype. The chain carries TRBV18 and TRBJ1-1, with 11 bases fitting TRBD1. The CDR3 covers 15 residues. CDR1 and CDR2 (germline): KGHSH, LQKENI. V shed 4 bases, J shed 4 bases, and the junction held 5 bases outside the gene matches. The DNA of the CDR3 is TGTGCCAGCTCACAGCCCGGGACAGGGGGCACTGAAGCTTTCTTT. The encoded protein is CASSQPGTGGTEAFF.

This clonotype has more than one count but fewer than ten. The chain's CDR3 is CASSVSGSRSYEQYF. CDR3 DNA sequence: TGTGCCAGCAGCGTTAGCGGGAGCCGCTCCTACGAGCAGTACTTC. The rearrangement joins TRBV5-5 to TRBJ2-7, with 9 positions matching TRBD2. With V trimmed by 4 bases and J by 0 bases, 5 bases remained unmatched. CDR1 and CDR2 from the germline V gene are SGHKS and YYEKEE (reference sequence). This CDR3 contains 15 residues.

CDR3 sequence reads: CSVRAGDGYTF. The CDR3 DNA follows: TGCAGCGTTCGGGCAGGGGATGGCTACACCTTC. The V gene is TRBV29-1, the J gene TRBJ1-2; D possibly corresponds to TRBD1 (6 bases). Germline CDR1 is SQVTM and CDR2 is ANQGSEA. V shed 5 bases and J shed 6 bases, with 10 bases lying between them. The CDR3 runs to 11 residues.

This clonotype was detected ten times or more. The chain links TRBV30 to TRBJ2-1; D is unclear. V was trimmed by 1 base and J by 2 bases, leaving 15 bases between them. The CDR3 is 16 amino acids. Germline assignment: CDR1 GTSNPN and CDR2 SVGIG (reference sequence). As DNA, the CDR3 is TGTGCCTGGAGTGGCCCCACGTTATTGGCCTACAATGAGCAGTTCTTC. Translated: CAWSGPTLLAYNEQFF.

This clonotype was seen many times. The rearrangement links TRBV5-1 to TRBJ1-1; D unresolved. This CDR3 region has 14 residues. Germline CDR1 and CDR2: SGHRS and YFSETQ. The V and J ends lost 1 base and 1 base respectively, with 8 bases between them. CDR3 residues: CASSLTQTNTEAFF. The CDR3 DNA follows: TGCGCCAGCAGCTTGACACAGACGAACACTGAAGCTTTCTTT.

The chain recombines TRBV2 with TRBJ2-7, with a weak D call TRBD2 (5 bases). The CDR3 spans 13 residues. The germline gives CDR1 SNHLY, CDR2 FYNNEI. The germline V and J ends were trimmed by 8 bases and 0 bases, with 11 bases remaining between them. The DNA of the CDR3 is TGTGCCAGCGTGGCGGGTAGCTCCTACGAGCAGTACTTC. Protein product: CASVAGSSYEQYF.

There are a few counts of this clonotype. The rearrangement links TRBV4-1 to TRBJ1-1; D gene uncertain. Germline V gives CDR1 MGHRA, CDR2 YSYEKL. Between the trimmed V and J ends, which lost 4 bases and 5 bases, there was a span of 17 bases. The CDR3 runs to 15 residues. The CDR3 DNA sequence: TGCGCCAGCAGCCTAGGTGGAGGCCGCCGGACTGAAGCTTTCTTT. Residues: CASSLGGGRRTEAFF.

The chain uses TRBV7-2 and TRBJ2-5, with no clear D. V dropped 0 bases and J dropped 3 bases, with 8 bases sitting between them. The CDR3 extends over 14 amino acids. CDR1 SGHTA and CDR2 FQGNSA come from the germline V gene. CDR3 sequence reads: CASSLARAKETQYF. The CDR3 DNA follows: TGTGCCAGCAGCTTAGCACGGGCGAAAGAGACCCAGTACTTC.

In its sample, this clonotype was seen once. The CDR3 carries no conserved terminal phenylalanine or tryptophan, so it likely arises from a read error. In DNA form, the CDR3 reads TGTGCCAGCAGCTTGTTTAGCGGGGGGCACAATGAGCAGTTCTTA. Its protein product is CASSLFSGGHNEQFL. The chain joins TRBV5-5 to TRBJ2-1, with TRBD2 matching over 10 bases. This CDR3 contains 15 residues. Germline V lookup: CDR1 SGHKS, CDR2 YYEKEE (reference sequence). V lost 1 base to trimming and J lost 5 bases; unmatched junction nucleotides: 3.

The chain is built from TRBV29-1 and TRBJ2-7; 8 nucleotides line up with TRBD1. Losses at the gene ends were 6 bases for V and 0 bases for J; bases not matched to a gene: 7. Germline V lookup: CDR1 SQVTM, CDR2 ANQGSEA. The CDR3 extends over 14 amino acids. CDR3 bases: TGCAGCGTAGTTCGGACAGGGAGCTCCTACGAGCAGTACTTC. Translating gives CSVVRTGSSYEQYF.

This clonotype showed up many times. V gene TRBV5-1 combines with J gene TRBJ2-3, with TRBD1 as a possible D gene (5 bases). The length of the CDR3 is 13 residues. Per the germline V gene, CDR1 is SGHRS and CDR2 is YFSETQ. V shed 0 bases and J shed 6 bases, with 8 bases lying between them. In DNA, the CDR3 is TGCGCCAGCAGCTTGGAGGGGTTGGATACGCAGTATTTT. It translates to CASSLEGLDTQYF.

The rearrangement joins TRBV2 to TRBJ2-5; weak D call: TRBD1 (6 bases). Germline loops: CDR1 SNHLY, CDR2 FYNNEI. The CDR3 runs to 12 residues. The V gene lost 9 bases and the J gene lost 4 bases, with 12 bases spanning the gap. Here the CDR3 DNA reads TGTGCCAGGGGTAAAGGGGGAGAGACCCAGTACTTC. This gives the protein CARGKGGETQYF. The full variable domain, completed using reference TRBV2 and TRBJ2-5, is EPEVTQTPSHQVTQMGQEVILRCVPISNHLYFYWYRQILGQKVEFLVSFYNNEISEKSEIFDDQFSVERPDGSNFTLKIRSTKLEDSAMYFCARGKGGETQYFGPGTRLLVL.

The chain combines TRBV29-1 with TRBJ2-5; tentatively, D is TRBD1 (6 bases). The germline V and J ends were trimmed by 3 bases and 5 bases, with 16 bases remaining between them. Germline-derived CDR1 and CDR2 are SQVTM and ANQGSEA. The CDR3 sequence is 14 residues long. In DNA form, the CDR3 reads TGCAGCGTTGATGTCCGGGACACCTTTGAGACCCAGTACTTC. This gives the protein CSVDVRDTFETQYF.